Here is one TCR beta chain with its context. This entry is derived from a study of blood T cell repertoires in COVID-19. Whole-study context: COVID-19 samples, acute and convalescent, were from the United States, Italy and Spain.

As originally analysed: Amplified reference gene primers provided the basis for estimating nucleated cell counts. Assay: immunoSEQ multiplex PCR; the TCRdb copy retains only in-frame clones and omits some. V, J and clone size are those of that table, while D and trimming were read from the DNA. This sample carries 90,000 or so clones, over 75% of them seen once, and the ten largest clones take around 10%. CDR3 length: 15 residues. Losses at the gene ends were 0 bases for V and 5 bases for J; bases not matched to a gene: 6. The germline V gene encodes CDR1 SGDLS and CDR2 YYNGEE. The chain links TRBV9 to TRBJ2-7; 9 bases agree with TRBD2. Sequenced input: peripheral blood. The receptor's source is an elderly man with acute or convalescent COVID-19. The CDR3 nucleotides read TGTGCCAGCAGCGTAGAGGCGGGAGGGCTGGACGAGCAGTACTTC. It codes for CASSVEAGGLDEQYF.